In this sample, the clone carrying this T cell receptor beta chain turned up a few times. What it binds is unknown. This specimen belongs to a study of neurological immune-mediated disorders. Study conclusions and caveats: None of the CDR3 amino acid sequences of expanded clones were shared across subjects, and this suggested private repertoires in all groups.

Each TCR transcript was tagged with a 10-nucleotide random UMI during 5'RACE. TCRdb reanalysed the 5' RACE reads using MiXCR and keeps one entry per CDR3 protein. The sample records tens of thousands of distinct CDR3 sequences, around 25% being singletons. This CDR3 is 13 amino acids long. The V end was cut by 0 bases, the J end by 9 bases, with 10 bases between. Germline values: CDR1 SGHKS, CDR2 YYEKEE (reference sequence). This sequence joins TRBV5-5 and TRBJ2-1; D ambiguous. Sequences were obtained from PBMCs. The receptor's source is a woman aged 70-85 years in good health. CDR3 amino acids: CASSLDWLGEQFF. The CDR3 DNA reads TGTGCCAGCAGCTTGGATTGGTTGGGTGAGCAGTTCTTC.